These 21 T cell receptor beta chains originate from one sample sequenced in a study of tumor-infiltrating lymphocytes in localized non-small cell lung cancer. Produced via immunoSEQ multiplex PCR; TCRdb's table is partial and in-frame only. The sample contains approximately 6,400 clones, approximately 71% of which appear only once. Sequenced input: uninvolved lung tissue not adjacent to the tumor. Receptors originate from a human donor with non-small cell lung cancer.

The CDR3, as DNA: TGTGCCAGTAGTATTTCATCGGGGGGCGCGAACACTGAAGCTTTCTTT. The encoded protein is CASSISSGGANTEAFF. The V gene is TRBV19, the J gene TRBJ1-1, with D possibly TRBD1 on 6 matching bases. The CDR3 has 16 amino acids. With 3 bases removed from V and 1 base from J, the gap between germline ends came to 15 bases. Germline lookup yields CDR1 LNHDA and CDR2 SQIVND (reference sequence).

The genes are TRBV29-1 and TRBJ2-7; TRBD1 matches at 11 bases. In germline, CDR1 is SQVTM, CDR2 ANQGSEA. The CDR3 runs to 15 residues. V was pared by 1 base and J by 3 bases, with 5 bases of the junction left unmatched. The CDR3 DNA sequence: TGCAGCGTTGAAGGGTTGGACAGGGGGCTCTACGAGCAGTACTTC. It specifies CSVEGLDRGLYEQYF.

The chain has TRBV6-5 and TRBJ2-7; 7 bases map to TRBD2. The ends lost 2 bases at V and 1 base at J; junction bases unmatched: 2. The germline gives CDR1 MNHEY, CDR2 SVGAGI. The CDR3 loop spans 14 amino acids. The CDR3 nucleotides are TGTGCCAGCAGTTACCCGGGAGGATCCTACGAGCAGTACTTC. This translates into CASSYPGGSYEQYF.

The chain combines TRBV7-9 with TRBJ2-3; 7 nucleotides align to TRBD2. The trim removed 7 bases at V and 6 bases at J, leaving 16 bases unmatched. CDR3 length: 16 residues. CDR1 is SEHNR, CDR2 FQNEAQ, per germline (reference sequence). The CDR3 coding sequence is TGTGCCAGCACCATCCGCTCTAGCGGCAGAGATGATACGCAGTATTTT. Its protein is CASTIRSSGRDDTQYF.

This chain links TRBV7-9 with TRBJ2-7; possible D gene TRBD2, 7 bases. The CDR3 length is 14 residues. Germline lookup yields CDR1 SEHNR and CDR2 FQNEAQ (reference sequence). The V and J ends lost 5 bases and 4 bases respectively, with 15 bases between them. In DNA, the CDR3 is TGTGCCAGCAGCCCGAGGGGGGGCGTATACGAGCAGTACTTC. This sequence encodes CASSPRGGVYEQYF.

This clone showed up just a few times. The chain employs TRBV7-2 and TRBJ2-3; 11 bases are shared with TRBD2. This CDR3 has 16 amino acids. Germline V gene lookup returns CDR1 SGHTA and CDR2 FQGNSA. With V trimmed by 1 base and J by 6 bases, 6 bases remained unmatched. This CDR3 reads CASSLGLAGPRDTQYF. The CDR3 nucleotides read TGTGCCAGCAGCTTAGGACTAGCGGGGCCTCGGGATACGCAGTATTTT.

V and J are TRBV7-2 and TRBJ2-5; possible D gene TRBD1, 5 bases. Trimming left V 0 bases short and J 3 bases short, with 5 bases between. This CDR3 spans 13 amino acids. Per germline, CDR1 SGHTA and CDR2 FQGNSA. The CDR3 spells CASSLAQEETQYF. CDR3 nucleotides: TGTGCCAGCAGCTTAGCACAGGAAGAGACCCAGTACTTC.

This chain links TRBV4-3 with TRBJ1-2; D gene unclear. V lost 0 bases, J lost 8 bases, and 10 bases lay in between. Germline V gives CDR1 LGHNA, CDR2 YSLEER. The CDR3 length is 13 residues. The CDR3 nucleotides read TGCGCCAGCAGCCAAGATTCCTACCGGGGCTACACCTTC. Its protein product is CASSQDSYRGYTF.

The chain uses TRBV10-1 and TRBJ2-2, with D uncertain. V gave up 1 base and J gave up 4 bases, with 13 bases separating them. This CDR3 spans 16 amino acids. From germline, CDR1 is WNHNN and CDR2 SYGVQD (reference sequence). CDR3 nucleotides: TGCGCCAGCAGTGAGTTGGGTGACCCGAGCACCGGGGAGCTGTTTTTT. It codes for CASSELGDPSTGELFF.

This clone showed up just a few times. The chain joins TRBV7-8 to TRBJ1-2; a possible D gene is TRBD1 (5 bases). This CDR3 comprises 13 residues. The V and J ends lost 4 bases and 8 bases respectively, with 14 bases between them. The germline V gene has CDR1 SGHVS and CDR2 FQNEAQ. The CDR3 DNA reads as TGTGCCAGCAGCTCGGGGGAAACGGGCGGCTACACCTTC. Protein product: CASSSGETGGYTF.

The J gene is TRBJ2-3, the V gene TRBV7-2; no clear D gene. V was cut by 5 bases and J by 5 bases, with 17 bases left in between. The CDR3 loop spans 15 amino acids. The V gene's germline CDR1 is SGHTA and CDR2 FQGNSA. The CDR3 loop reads CASSVTKTRIDTQYF. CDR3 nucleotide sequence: TGTGCCAGCAGCGTTACAAAAACCCGCATAGATACGCAGTATTTT.

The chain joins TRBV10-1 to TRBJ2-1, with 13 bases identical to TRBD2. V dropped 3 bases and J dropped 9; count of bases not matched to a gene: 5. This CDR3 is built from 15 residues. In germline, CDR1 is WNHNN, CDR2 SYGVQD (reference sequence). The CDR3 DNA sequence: TGCGCCAGCAGTGATACTAGCGGGGGGGCCCCTGAGCAGTTCTTC. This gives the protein CASSDTSGGAPEQFF.

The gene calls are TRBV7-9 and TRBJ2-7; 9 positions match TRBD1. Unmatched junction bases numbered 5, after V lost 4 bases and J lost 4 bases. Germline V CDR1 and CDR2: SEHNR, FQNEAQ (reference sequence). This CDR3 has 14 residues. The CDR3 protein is CASSSTGGVYEQYF. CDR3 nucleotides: TGTGCCAGCAGCTCGACAGGGGGTGTTTACGAGCAGTACTTC.

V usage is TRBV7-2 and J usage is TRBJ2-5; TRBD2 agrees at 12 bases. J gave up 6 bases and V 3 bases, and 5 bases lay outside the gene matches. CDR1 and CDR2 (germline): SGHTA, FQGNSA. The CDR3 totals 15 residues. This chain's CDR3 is CASSFTSGGQKTQYF. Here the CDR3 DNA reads TGTGCCAGCAGCTTTACTAGCGGGGGGCAAAAGACCCAGTACTTC.

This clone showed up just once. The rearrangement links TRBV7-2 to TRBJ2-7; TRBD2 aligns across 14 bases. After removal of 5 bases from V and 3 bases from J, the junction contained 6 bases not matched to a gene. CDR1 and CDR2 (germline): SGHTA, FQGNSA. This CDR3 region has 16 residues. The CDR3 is CASSTGLAGGVYEQYF. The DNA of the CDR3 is TGTGCCAGCAGCACCGGACTAGCGGGGGGCGTCTACGAGCAGTACTTC.

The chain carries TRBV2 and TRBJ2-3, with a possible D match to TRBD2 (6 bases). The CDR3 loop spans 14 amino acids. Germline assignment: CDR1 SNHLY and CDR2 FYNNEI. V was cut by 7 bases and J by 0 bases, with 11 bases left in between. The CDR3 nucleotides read TGTGCCAGCACTGTTGGGGGGAGCACAGATACGCAGTATTTT. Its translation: CASTVGGSTDTQYF.

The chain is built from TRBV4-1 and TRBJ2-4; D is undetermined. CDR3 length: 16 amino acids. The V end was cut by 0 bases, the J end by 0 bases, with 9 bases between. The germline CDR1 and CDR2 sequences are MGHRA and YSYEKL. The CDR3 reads CASSQEVRGAKNIQYF. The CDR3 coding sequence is TGCGCCAGCAGCCAAGAGGTCCGAGGAGCCAAAAACATTCAGTACTTC.

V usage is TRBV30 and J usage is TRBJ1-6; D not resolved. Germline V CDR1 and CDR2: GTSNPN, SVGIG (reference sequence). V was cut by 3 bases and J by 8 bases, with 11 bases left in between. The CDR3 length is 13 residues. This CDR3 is CAWSPRGDSPLHF. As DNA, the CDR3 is TGTGCCTGGAGCCCCCGTGGAGATTCACCCCTCCACTTT. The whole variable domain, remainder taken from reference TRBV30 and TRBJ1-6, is SQTIHQWPATLVQPVGSPLSLECTVEGTSNPNLYWYRQAAGRGLQLLFYSVGIGQISSEVPQNLSASRPQDRQFILSSKKLLLSDSGFYLCAWSPRGDSPLHFGNGTRLTVT.

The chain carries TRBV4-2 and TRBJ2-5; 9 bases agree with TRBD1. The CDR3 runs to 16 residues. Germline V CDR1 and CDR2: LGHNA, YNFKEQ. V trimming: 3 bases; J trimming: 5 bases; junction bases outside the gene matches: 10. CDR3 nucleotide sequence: TGTGCCAGCAGCCAGAAGGACAGGGGAGCATGGGAGACCCAGTACTTC. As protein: CASSQKDRGAWETQYF.

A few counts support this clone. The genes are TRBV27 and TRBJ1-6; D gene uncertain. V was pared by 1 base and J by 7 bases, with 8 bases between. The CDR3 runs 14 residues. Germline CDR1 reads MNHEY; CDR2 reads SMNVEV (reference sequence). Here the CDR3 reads CASSLLRTNSPLHF. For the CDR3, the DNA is TGTGCCAGCAGTTTATTGCGCACCAATTCACCCCTCCACTTT.

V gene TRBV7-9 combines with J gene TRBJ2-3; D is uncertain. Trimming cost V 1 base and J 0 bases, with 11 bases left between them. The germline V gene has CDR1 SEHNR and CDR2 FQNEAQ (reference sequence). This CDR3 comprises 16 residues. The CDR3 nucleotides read TGTGCCAGCAGCTTAGAAGAGGATACTAGCACAGATACGCAGTATTTT. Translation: CASSLEEDTSTDTQYF. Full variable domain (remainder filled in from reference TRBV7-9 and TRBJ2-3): DTGVSQNPRHKITKRGQNVTFRCDPISEHNRLYWYRQTLGQGPEFLTYFQNEAQLEKSRLLSDRFSAERPKGSFSTLEIQRTEQGDSAMYLCASSLEEDTSTDTQYFGPGTRLTVL.